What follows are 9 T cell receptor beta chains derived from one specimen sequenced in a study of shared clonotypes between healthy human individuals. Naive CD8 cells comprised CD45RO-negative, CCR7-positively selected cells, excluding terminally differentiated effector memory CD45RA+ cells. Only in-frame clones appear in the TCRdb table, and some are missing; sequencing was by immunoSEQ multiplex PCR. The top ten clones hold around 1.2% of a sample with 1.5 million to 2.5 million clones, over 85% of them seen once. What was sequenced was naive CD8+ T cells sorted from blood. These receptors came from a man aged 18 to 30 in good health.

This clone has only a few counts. The CDR3 here is CASSLRDTEEKLFF. The CDR3 bases are TGTGCCAGCAGCCTCCGGGACACGGAGGAAAAACTGTTTTTT. The rearrangement uses TRBV21-1 and TRBJ1-4; no check of the table's D call, TRBD1, against the DNA was made. TRBV21-1 counts as a pseudogene. There are 14 residues in the CDR3.

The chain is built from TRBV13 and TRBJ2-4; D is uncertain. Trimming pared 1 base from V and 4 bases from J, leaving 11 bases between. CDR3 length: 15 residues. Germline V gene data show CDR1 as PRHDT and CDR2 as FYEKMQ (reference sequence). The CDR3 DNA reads TGTGCCAGCAGCTTAGAACGGGTCGGGAAAAACATTCAGTACTTC. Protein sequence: CASSLERVGKNIQYF.

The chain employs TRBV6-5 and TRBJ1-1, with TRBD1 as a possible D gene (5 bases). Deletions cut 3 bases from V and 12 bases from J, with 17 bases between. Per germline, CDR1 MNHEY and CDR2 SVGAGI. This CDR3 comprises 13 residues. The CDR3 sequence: CASSYGVDKLTFF. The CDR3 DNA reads TGTGCCAGCAGTTATGGGGTGGACAAGCTAACTTTCTTT.

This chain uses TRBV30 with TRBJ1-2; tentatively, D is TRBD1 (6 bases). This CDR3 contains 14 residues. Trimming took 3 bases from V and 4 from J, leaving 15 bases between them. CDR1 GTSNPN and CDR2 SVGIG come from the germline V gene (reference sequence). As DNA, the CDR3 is TGTGCCTGGAGCGGAGGACAGAACCTCTATGGCTACACCTTC. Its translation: CAWSGGQNLYGYTF.

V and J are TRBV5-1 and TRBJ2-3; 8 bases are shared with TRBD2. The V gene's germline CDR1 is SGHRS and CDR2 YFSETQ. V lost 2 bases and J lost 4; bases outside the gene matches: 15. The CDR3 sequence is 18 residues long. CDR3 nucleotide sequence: TGCGCCAGCAGCTTCGGGACTAGTGAGGGTAGGCGCCCAGATACGCAGTATTTT. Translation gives CASSFGTSEGRRPDTQYF.

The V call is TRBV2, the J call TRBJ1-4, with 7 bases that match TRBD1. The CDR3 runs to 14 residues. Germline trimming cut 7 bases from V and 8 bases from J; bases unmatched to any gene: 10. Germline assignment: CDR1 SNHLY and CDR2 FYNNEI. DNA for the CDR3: TGTGCCAGCACCCGGGACAGCCTGGGGGAAAAACTGTTTTTT. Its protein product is CASTRDSLGEKLFF.

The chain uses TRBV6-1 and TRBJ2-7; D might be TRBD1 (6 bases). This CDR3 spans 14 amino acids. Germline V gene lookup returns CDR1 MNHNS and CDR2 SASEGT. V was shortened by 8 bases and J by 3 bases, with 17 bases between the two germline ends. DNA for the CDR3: TGTGCCAGCCAAAGACAGGACACCATCTACGAGCAGTACTTC. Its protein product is CASQRQDTIYEQYF.

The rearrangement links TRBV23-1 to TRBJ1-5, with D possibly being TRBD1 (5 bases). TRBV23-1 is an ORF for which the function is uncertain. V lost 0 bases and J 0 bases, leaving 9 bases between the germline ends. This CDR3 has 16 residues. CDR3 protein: CASSQSGRLSNQPQHF. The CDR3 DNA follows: TGCGCCAGCAGTCAATCGGGGCGACTTAGCAATCAGCCCCAGCATTTT.

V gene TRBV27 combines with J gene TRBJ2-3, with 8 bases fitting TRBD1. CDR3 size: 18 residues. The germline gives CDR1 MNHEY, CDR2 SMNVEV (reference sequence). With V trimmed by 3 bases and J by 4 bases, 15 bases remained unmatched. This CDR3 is CASSFTHPGGPRADTQYF. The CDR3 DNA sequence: TGTGCCAGCAGTTTTACCCATCCAGGGGGCCCTAGGGCAGATACGCAGTATTTT.